A selection of T cell receptor beta chains follows, all from one sample in a study of blood T cell repertoires in COVID-19. Sequenced by immunoSEQ multiplex PCR; TCRdb stores in-frame clones only, minus some. The sample has some 110,000 clones; over 80% are singletons. The specimen sequenced was peripheral blood. The source is a man aged 25 to 40 with acute or convalescent COVID-19. Each CDR3 is given without its conserved first and last residue. Fields, in order: V gene, J gene, CDR3 protein.

TRBV29-1,TRBJ2-3,SVDPLLGGIGDTQY
TRBV19,TRBJ1-1,ASSRPSGKNTEAF
TRBV6-2/TRBV6-3,TRBJ2-1,ASSYSRPRGVYNEQF
TRBV19,TRBJ1-2,ASTRTGPYYGYT
TRBV6-2/TRBV6-3,TRBJ1-4,ASSYEVFPNEKLF
TRBV7-2,TRBJ2-3,ASSLLARFTDTQY
TRBV6-5,TRBJ2-2,ASTSGLPGELF
TRBV5-4,TRBJ2-7,ASSIQGAYEQY
TRBV7-3,TRBJ2-3,ASSLVGGAGTDTQY
TRBV7-9,TRBJ1-2,ASSLETGYGYT
TRBV2,TRBJ1-4,ASSPTGETNEKLF
TRBV2,TRBJ2-3,ASSEAPGLVGDTQY
TRBV14,TRBJ2-5,ASSLGLAGETQY
TRBV3-1/TRBV3-2,TRBJ2-2,ASSQYGTSGTGELF
TRBV7-2,TRBJ2-1,ASSLVGLAGGQF
TRBV4-3,TRBJ1-5,ASSPDRVSNQPQH
TRBV3-1/TRBV3-2,TRBJ1-2,ASSPQDRPPYGYT
TRBV29-1,TRBJ2-1,SVTLSADEQF
TRBV5-1,TRBJ2-3,ASSFPRGTGGADTQY
TRBV5-1,TRBJ2-1,ASSYPSGIPYNEQF
TRBV12-2,TRBJ2-3,ASRIRTSGNTDTQY
TRBV30,TRBJ2-2,AWSNGLNTGELF
TRBV29-1,TRBJ2-7,SVRDRLAYEQY
TRBV13,TRBJ1-2,ASSLGGSQGTYGYT
TRBV5-4,TRBJ1-6,ASSGEDSGELH
TRBV4-1,TRBJ1-1,ASSQGAPGQQNTEAF
TRBV19,TRBJ2-1,ASLRTGKDNEQF
TRBV7-9,TRBJ1-2,ASGPGFRYGYT
TRBV5-1,TRBJ1-2,ASTLQGTYGYT
TRBV27,TRBJ2-3,ASSYSGSTDTQY
TRBV4-3,TRBJ2-1,ASSQDTAQTYNEQF
TRBV19,TRBJ2-5,ASSSTGLVLETQY
TRBV29-1,TRBJ1-1,SVEAGAEAF
TRBV2,TRBJ1-1,ASKLSQGNTEAF
TRBV5-1,TRBJ1-5,ASSLAPLEPQH
TRBV5-1,TRBJ2-5,ASSSGLAGEETQY
TRBV9,TRBJ1-5,ASSVEGDLNQPQH
TRBV4-1,TRBJ2-1,ASSQDGTTGTGVNEQF
TRBV6-6,TRBJ1-1,ASTTEERTEAF
TRBV15,TRBJ2-1,ATSTRSGSGFIHEQF
TRBV7-9,TRBJ1-2,ASSLALGGSEGYT
TRBV6-5,TRBJ1-5,ASRPGQYNQPQH
TRBV7-3,TRBJ1-6,ASSLDLGHSPLH
TRBV7-9,TRBJ2-1,ASSTNDLAGGPMNEQF
TRBV4-1,TRBJ2-1,ASSQYTANSYNEQF
TRBV7-9,TRBJ1-6,ASSNHDSPLH